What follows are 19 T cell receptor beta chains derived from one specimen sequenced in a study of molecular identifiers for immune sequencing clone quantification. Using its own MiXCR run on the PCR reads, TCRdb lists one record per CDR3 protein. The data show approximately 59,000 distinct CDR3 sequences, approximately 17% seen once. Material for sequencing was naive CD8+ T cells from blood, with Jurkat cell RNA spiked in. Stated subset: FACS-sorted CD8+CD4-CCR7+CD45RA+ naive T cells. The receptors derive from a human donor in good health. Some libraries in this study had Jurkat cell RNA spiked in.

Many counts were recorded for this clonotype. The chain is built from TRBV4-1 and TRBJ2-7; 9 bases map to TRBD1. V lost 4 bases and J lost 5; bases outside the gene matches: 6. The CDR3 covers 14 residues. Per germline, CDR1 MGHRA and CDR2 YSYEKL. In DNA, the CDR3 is TGCGCCAGCAGCCCCGGGACAGGGATCGACGAGCAGTACTTC. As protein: CASSPGTGIDEQYF.

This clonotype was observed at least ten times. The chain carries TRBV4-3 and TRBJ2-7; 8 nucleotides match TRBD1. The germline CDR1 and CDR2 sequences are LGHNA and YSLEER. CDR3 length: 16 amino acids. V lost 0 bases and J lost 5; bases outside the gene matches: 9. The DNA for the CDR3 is TGCGCCAGCAGCCAAGATCATGGACAGGGTAGGAACGAGCAGTACTTC. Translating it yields CASSQDHGQGRNEQYF.

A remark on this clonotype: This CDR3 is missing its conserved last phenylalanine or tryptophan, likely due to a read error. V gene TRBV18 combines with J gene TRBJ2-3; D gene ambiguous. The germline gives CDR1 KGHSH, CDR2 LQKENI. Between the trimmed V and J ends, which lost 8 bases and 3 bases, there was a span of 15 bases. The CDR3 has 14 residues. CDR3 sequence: CASPRVGWTDTQYV. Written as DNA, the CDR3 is TGTGCCAGCCCACGAGTAGGGTGGACAGATACGCAGTATGTT.

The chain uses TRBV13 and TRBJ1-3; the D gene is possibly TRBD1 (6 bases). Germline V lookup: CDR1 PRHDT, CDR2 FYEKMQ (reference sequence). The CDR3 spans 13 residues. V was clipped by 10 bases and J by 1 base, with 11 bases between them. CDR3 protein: CANRDSSGNTIYF. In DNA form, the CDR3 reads TGTGCCAACAGGGATTCGTCTGGAAACACCATATATTTT.

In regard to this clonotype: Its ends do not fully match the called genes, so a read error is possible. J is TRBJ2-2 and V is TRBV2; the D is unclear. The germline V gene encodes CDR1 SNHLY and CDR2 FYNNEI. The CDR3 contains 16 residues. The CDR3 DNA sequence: TGTGCCAGCTCAGACGCACATGGGCCGAACACCAGGGAGCTGTTTTTT. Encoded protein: CASSDAHGPNTRELFF. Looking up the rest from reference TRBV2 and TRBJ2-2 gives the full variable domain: EPEVTQTPSHQVTQMGQEVILRCVPISNHLYFYWYRQILGQKVEFLVSFYNNEISEKSEIFDDQFSVERPDGSNFTLKIRSTKLEDSAMYFCASSDAHGPNTRELFFGEGSRLTVL.

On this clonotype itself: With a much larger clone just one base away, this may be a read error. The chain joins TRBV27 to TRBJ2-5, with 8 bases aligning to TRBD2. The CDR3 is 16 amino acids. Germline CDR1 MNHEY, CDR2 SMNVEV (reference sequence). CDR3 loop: CASSPFSSGVQETPYF. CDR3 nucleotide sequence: TGTGCCAGCAGTCCTTTTAGTAGCGGGGTCCAAGAGACCCCGTACTTC.

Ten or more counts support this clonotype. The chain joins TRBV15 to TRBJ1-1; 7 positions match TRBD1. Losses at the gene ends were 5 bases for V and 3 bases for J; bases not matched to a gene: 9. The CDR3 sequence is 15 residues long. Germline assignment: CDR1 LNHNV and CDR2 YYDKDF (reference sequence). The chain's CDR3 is CATSPGGGGYTEAFF. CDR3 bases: TGTGCCACCAGCCCAGGGGGGGGGGGCTACACTGAAGCTTTCTTT.

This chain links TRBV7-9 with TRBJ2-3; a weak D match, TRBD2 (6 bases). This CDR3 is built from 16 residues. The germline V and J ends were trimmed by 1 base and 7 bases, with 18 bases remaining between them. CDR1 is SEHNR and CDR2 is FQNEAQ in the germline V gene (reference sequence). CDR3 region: CASSLETGEILNTQYF. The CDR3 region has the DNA TGTGCCAGCAGCTTAGAAACGGGAGAAATTTTAAATACGCAGTATTTT.

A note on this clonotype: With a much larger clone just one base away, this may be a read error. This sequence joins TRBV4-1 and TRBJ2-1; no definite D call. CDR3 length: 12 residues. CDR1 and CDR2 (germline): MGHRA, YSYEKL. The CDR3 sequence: CASSQDEAEQLF. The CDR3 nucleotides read TGCGCCAGCAGCCAAGATGAGGCTGAGCAGTTGTTC.

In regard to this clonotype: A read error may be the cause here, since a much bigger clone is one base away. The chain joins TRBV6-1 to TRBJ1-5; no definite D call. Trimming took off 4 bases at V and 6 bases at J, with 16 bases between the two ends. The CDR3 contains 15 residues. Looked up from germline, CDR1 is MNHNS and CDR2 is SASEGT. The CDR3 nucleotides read TGTGCCAGCAGTGGATTGGGGAGGGCTTTTCAGCCCCAGCATTTT. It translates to CASSGLGRAFQPQHF.

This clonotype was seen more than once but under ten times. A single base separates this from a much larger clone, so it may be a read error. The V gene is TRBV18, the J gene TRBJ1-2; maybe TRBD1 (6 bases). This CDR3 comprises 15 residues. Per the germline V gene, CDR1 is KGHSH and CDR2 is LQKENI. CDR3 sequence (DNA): TGTGCCAGCTCACCGCCGGGACAAGGACTCTATGGCTACGCCTTC. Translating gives CASSPPGQGLYGYAF.

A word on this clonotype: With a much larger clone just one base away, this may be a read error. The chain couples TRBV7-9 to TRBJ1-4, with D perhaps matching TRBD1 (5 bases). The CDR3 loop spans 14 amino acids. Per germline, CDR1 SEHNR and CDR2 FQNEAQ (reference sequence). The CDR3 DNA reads TGTGCCAGCAGCCAGGGATCCTCGGGTGAAAGACTGTTTTTT. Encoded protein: CASSQGSSGERLFF.

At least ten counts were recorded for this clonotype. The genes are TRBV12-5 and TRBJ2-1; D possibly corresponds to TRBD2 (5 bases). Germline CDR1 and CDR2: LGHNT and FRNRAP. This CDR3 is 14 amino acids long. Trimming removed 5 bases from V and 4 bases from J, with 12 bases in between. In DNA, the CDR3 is TGTGCTAGTGGTCCGACGGGGAGTTACAATGAGCAGTTCTTC. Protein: CASGPTGSYNEQFF.

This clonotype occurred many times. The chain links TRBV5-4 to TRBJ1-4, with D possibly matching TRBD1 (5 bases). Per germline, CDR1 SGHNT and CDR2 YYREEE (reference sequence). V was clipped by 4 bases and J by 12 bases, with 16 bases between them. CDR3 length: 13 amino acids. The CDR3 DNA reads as TGTGCCAGCAGCCGCGGGACCGCCCAGGAACTGTTTTTT. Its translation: CASSRGTAQELFF.

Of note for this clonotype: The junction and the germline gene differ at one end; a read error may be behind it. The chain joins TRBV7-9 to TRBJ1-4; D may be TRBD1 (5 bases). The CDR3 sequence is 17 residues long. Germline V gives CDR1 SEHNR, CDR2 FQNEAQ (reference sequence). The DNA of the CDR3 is TGTGCCAGCAACTCCCAATCGTCGGGGCCGTGGGATGAAAAACTGTCTTTT. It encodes CASNSQSSGPWDEKLSF. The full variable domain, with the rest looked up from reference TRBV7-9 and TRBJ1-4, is DTGVSQNPRHKITKRGQNVTFRCDPISEHNRLYWYRQTLGQGPEFLTYFQNEAQLEKSRLLSDRFSAERPKGSFSTLEIQRTEQGDSAMYLCASNSQSSGPWDEKLSFGSGTQLSVL.

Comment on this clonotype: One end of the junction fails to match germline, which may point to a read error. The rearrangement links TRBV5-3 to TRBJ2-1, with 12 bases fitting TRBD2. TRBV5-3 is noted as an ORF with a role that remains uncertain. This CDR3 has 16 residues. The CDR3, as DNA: TGTGCCAGCAGCGCCCTAGCGGGAGGGCCTGAGAATGGGCAGTTCTTC. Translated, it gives CASSALAGGPENGQFF.

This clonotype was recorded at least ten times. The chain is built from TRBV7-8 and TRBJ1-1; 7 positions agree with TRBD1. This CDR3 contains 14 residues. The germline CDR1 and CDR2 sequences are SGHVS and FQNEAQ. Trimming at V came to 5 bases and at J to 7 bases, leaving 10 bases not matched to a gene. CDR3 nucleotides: TGTGCCAGCAGCCCCGCCGGGACAGAGAATGAAGCTTTCTTT. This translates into CASSPAGTENEAFF. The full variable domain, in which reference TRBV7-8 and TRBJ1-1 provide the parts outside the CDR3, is GAGVSQSPRYKVAKRGQDVALRCDPISGHVSLFWYQQALGQGPEFLTYFQNEAQLDKSGLPSDRFFAERPEGSVSTLKIQRTQQEDSAVYLCASSPAGTENEAFFGQGTRLTVV.

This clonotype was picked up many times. CDR3 sequence reads: CASSYQTGNTGELFF. In DNA, the CDR3 is TGTGCCAGCAGCTACCAGACAGGGAACACCGGGGAGCTGTTTTTT. The chain combines TRBV7-9 with TRBJ2-2; a weak D match, TRBD1 (6 bases). Germline lookup yields CDR1 SEHNR and CDR2 FQNEAQ (reference sequence). The CDR3 is 15 residues long. V was trimmed by 4 bases and J by 1 base, leaving 10 bases between them.

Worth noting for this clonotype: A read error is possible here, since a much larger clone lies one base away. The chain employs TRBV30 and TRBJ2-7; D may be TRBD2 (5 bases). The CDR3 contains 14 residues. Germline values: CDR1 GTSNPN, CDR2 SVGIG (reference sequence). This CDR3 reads CAMIPRDYPYEQYF. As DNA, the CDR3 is TGTGCTATGATCCCCCGAGACTACCCCTACGAGCAGTACTTC.